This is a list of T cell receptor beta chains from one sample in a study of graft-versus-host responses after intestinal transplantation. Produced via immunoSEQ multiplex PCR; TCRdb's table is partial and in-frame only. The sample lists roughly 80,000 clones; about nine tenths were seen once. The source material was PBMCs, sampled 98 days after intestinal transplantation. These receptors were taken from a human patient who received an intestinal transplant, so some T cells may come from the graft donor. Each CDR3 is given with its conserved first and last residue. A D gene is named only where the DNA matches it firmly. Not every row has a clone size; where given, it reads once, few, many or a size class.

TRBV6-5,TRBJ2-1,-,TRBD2,TGTGCCAGCAGTTACTCTACTAGCGGGGGAAACAATGAGCAGTTCTTC,CASSYSTSGGNNEQFF
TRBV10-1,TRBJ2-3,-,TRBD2,TGCGCCAGCAGTCTACTAGCGTTCGCCAGCACAGATACGCAGTATTTT,CASSLLAFASTDTQYF
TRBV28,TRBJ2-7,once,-,TGTGCCAGCAGTCCCTCCCCCTGGGGGGCAAGCTACGAGCAGTACTTC,CASSPSPWGASYEQYF
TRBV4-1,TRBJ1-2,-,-,TGTGCCAGCAGCCAAGATGTACGGGGTAGCTATGGCTACACCTTC,CASSQDVRGSYGYTF
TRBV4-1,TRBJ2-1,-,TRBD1,TGCGCCAGCAGCCCTATTCTAGGACAGGGCTCTACAAGTGAGCAGTTCTTC,CASSPILGQGSTSEQFF
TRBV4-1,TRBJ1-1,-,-,TGCGCCAGCAGCCAACAGGGTCTCGCCGTGGTCGCTTTCTTT,CASSQQGLAVVAFF
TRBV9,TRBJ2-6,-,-,TGTGCCAGCACCTCCCAGGGGACTGGGGCCAACGTCCTGACTTTC,CASTSQGTGANVLTF
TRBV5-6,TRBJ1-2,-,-,TGTGCCAGCAGCACCCACAGGGAGGACACCTTC,CASSTHREDTF
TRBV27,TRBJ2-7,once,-,TGTGCCAGCAGTTTATCTCCCTCCTACGAGCAGTACTTC,CASSLSPSYEQYF
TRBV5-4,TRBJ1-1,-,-,TGTGCCAGCAGCTCGACAGCGCCGAACACTGAAGCTTTCTTT,CASSSTAPNTEAFF
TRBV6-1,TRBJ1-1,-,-,TGTGCCAGCAGTATCTCCCGGGACCCGAACACTGAAGCTTTCTTT,CASSISRDPNTEAFF
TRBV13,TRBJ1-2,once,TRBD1,TGTGCCAGCTTCATAGGGGGACAGAACTATGGCTACACCTTC,CASFIGGQNYGYTF
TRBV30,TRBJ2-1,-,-,TGTGCCTGGTCCGGCGGGCCTCGGTCGGAGCAGTTCTTC,CAWSGGPRSEQFF
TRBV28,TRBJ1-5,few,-,TGTGCCAGCATCGCGGAAGGAAATCAGCCCCAGCATTTT,CASIAEGNQPQHF
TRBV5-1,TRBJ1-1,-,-,TGCGCCAGCAGCGGGGAGGCCGGGGTAACTGAAGCTTTCTTT,CASSGEAGVTEAFF
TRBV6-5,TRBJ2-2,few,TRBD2,TGTGCCAGCAGACGGGCTAGCGGGAGCACCGGGGAGCTGTTTTTT,CASRRASGSTGELFF
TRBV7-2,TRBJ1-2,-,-,TGTGCCAGCAGCTTAGATAGCTTCGGAGCTAACTATGGCTACACCTTC,CASSLDSFGANYGYTF
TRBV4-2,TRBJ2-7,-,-,TGTGCCAGCAGCCAAGACGTACCGCCCTACGAGCAGTACTTC,CASSQDVPPYEQYF
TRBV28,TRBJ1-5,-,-,TGTGCCAGCAGTCTTACAGGTAGCAATCAGCCCCAGCATTTT,CASSLTGSNQPQHF
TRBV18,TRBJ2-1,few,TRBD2,TGTGCCAGCTCACGACTAGCGGATGACAATGAGCAGTTCTTC,CASSRLADDNEQFF
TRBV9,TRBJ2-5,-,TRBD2,TGTGCCAGCAGTAGCGGGAATGAAGAGACCCAGTACTTC,CASSSGNEETQYF
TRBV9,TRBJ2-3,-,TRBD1,TGTGCCAGCAGCGTATACCGGGACAGGGTGGATACGCAGTATTTT,CASSVYRDRVDTQYF
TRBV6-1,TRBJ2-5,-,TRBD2,TGTGCCAGCAGTCTCGGACTAGCGGTCGGAGAGACCCAGTACTTC,CASSLGLAVGETQYF
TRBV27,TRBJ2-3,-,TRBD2,TGTGCCAGCAGTTTACTAGCGGGAGGAGTTGGGACAGATACGCAGTATTTT,CASSLLAGGVGTDTQYF
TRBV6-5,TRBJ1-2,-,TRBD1,TGTGCCAGCAGAGAGACAGGGGTTAATGGCTACACCTTC,CASRETGVNGYTF
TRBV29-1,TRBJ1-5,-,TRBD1,TGCAGCGCCATAGGGGGCGTCAATCAGCCCCAGCATTTT,CSAIGGVNQPQHF
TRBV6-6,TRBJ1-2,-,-,TGTGCCAGCAGTTCCGGGGGCCCCTATGGCTACACCTTC,CASSSGGPYGYTF
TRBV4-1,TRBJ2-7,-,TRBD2,TGCGCCAGCAGCCAAGATCCCGAAAGACTAGCGGGATACTACGAGCAGTACTTC,CASSQDPERLAGYYEQYF
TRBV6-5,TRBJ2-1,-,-,TGTGCCAGCAGTTACTCCGCGGGCCATATCGGGAGTGAGCAGTTCTTC,CASSYSAGHIGSEQFF
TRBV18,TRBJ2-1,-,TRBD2,TGTGCCAGCTCATCGGGACTAGCGGGGCCAACCTACAATGAGCAGTTCTTC,CASSSGLAGPTYNEQFF
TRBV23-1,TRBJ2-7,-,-,TGCGCCAGCAGTCAATCGAGTGGACCCTACGAGCAGTACTTC,CASSQSSGPYEQYF
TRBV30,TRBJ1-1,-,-,TGTGCCTGGAGTGTAGTGTCTCGACGAGTCACTGAAGCTTTCTTT,CAWSVVSRRVTEAFF
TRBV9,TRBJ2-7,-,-,TGTGCCAGCAGCGTGGACGAGCAGTACTTC,CASSVDEQYF
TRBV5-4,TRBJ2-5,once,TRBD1,TGTGCCAGCAGCTCTACGGGCCGGGACAGAGAGACCCAGTACTTC,CASSSTGRDRETQYF
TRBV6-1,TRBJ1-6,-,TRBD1,TGTGCCAGCAAGCCCGGGACAGATAATTCACCCCTCCACTTT,CASKPGTDNSPLHF
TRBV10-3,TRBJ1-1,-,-,TGTGCCATCAGTGAGTCGGGGGCTATGAACACTGAAGCTTTCTTT,CAISESGAMNTEAFF
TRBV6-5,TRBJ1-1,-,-,TGTGCCAGCAGTTCACCATCCGGGAGATTCTCTGAAGCTTTCTTT,CASSSPSGRFSEAFF
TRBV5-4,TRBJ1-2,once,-,TGTGCCAGCAGCTTGGAGGCCGGGGGTAACTATGGCTACACCTTC,CASSLEAGGNYGYTF
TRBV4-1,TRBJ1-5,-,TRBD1,TGCGCCAGCAGCCAGGGGACAGGGGCGAGTCAGCCCCAGCATTTT,CASSQGTGASQPQHF
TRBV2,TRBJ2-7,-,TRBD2,TGTGCCAGCAGTGAGGATAGCGGGGGCTCCTACGAGCAGTACTTC,CASSEDSGGSYEQYF
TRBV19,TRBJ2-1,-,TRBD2,TGTGCCAGCTTCCCGACTAGCGGGAGGGTGGGTAATGAGCAGTTCTTC,CASFPTSGRVGNEQFF
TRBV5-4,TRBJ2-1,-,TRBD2,TGTGCCAGCAGCAGTCGACTAGCGGGAGGGTACAATGAGCAGTTCTTC,CASSSRLAGGYNEQFF
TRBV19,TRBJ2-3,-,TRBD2,TGTGCCAGTAGTATTGAGGGGTCTAGCGGGAGAATCCCAGATACGCAGTATTTT,CASSIEGSSGRIPDTQYF
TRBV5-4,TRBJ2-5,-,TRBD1,TGTGCCAGCAGCTACCCGGGACAGGGGGCAGAAGAGACCCAGTACTTC,CASSYPGQGAEETQYF
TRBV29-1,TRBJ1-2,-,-,TGCAGCTCGGGGGGGGAGAACTATGGCTACACCTTC,CSSGGENYGYTF
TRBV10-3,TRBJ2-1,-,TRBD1,TGTGCCATCAGTGAGTCCATAGGACAGGGAGGCTACAATGAGCAGTTCTTC,CAISESIGQGGYNEQFF
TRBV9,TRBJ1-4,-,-,TGTGCCAGCAGCGTAGAATCGGCTACTAATGAAAAACTGTTTTTT,CASSVESATNEKLFF
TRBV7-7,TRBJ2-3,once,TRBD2,TGTGCTGTGTTGGGGGGGTGGTCGGGGACGCAGTATTTT,CAVLGGWSGTQYF
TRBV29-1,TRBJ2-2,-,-,TGCAGCGTTGTCCCCCGGGGACCCGGGGAGCTGTTTTTT,CSVVPRGPGELFF
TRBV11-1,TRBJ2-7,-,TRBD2,TGTGCCAGCAGTTTCGCGGGGGGCACCTACGAGCAGTACTTC,CASSFAGGTYEQYF
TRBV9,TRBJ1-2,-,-,TGTGCCAGCAGCGTAGCTCTGAGACCCAACTATGGCTACACCTTC,CASSVALRPNYGYTF
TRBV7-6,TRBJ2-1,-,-,TGTGCCAGCAGCTTAGAGCTAGTCTACAATGAGCAGTTCTTC,CASSLELVYNEQFF
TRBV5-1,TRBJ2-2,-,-,TGCGCCAGCAGCCCAACCCAGGGGAGGGACACCGGGGAGCTGTTTTTT,CASSPTQGRDTGELFF
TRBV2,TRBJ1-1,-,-,TGTGCCAGCAGCGATTACCCTCGGGGGGGGATTTTGAACACTGAAGCTTTCTTT,CASSDYPRGGILNTEAFF
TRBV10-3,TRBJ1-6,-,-,TGTGCCATCAGTGGAGGAGGCTCCTATAATTCACCCCTCCACTTT,CAISGGGSYNSPLHF
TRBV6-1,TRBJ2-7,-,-,TGTGCCAGCAGCAAAGGCGGGCTTAGTGTTCGCGAGCAGTACTTC,CASSKGGLSVREQYF
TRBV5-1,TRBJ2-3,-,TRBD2,TGCGCCAGCAGCCTTCCGACTAGCGGTAGCACAGATACGCAGTATTTT,CASSLPTSGSTDTQYF
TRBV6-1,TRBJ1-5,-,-,TGTGCCAGCAGTGATCCAGGGGCCCAGCATTTT,CASSDPGAQHF